Listed below are T cell receptor beta chains from one sample, sequenced in a study of vaccination and CD4 T cells after COVID-19. The antigens of these receptors remain unknown. Via MiXCR, TCRdb re-called the PCR reads, giving one row per CDR3 protein. The repertoire consists of around 20,000 distinct CDR3 sequences, with 40% occurring once and the leading ten covering around 8.1%. The sequencing used CD4+ T cells from blood, cultured in vitro, collected after SARS-CoV-2 vaccination. All receptors derive from a human donor who had recovered from COVID-19. Each CDR3 is given with its conserved first and last residue. The order of the fields is V gene, J gene, clone size, D gene, CDR3 length, CDR3 protein, CDR3 DNA. A D gene is named only where the DNA matches it firmly. Clone size, where shown, is once, few, many, or a class for clones that have expanded.

V gene: TRBV20-1
J gene: TRBJ2-5
clone size: -
D gene: -
CDR3 length: 13
CDR3 protein: CSAPPGDQETQYF
CDR3 DNA: TGCAGTGCACCCCCAGGGGATCAAGAGACCCAGTACTTC

V gene: TRBV11-3
J gene: TRBJ2-1
clone size: few
D gene: -
CDR3 length: 15
CDR3 protein: CASSSRRLDHNEQFF
CDR3 DNA: TGTGCCAGCAGCTCCCGCCGACTAGACCACAATGAGCAGTTCTTC

V gene: TRBV7-3
J gene: TRBJ1-1
clone size: -
D gene: TRBD1
CDR3 length: 13
CDR3 protein: CASSPGTAPEAFF
CDR3 DNA: TGTGCCAGCAGCCCGGGGACAGCTCCTGAAGCTTTCTTT

V gene: TRBV7-3
J gene: TRBJ2-5
clone size: few
D gene: -
CDR3 length: 13
CDR3 protein: CASSLERQETQYF
CDR3 DNA: TGTGCCAGCAGCTTAGAGCGACAAGAGACCCAGTACTTC

V gene: TRBV11-3
J gene: TRBJ1-2
clone size: -
D gene: TRBD1
CDR3 length: 17
CDR3 protein: CASSPGQVSPLSYGYTF
CDR3 DNA: TGTGCCAGCAGCCCCGGACAGGTGTCCCCTTTGAGCTATGGCTACACCTTC

V gene: TRBV10-3
J gene: TRBJ1-5
clone size: few
D gene: TRBD1
CDR3 length: 13
CDR3 protein: CAISRQGDQPQHF
CDR3 DNA: TGTGCCATCAGCAGACAGGGGGACCAGCCCCAGCATTTT

V gene: TRBV6-2/TRBV6-3
J gene: TRBJ2-6
clone size: few
D gene: -
CDR3 length: 13
CDR3 protein: CASSGLVAYVLTF
CDR3 DNA: TGTGCCAGCAGCGGCTTGGTCGCCTACGTCCTGACTTTC

V gene: TRBV28
J gene: TRBJ1-4
clone size: -
D gene: -
CDR3 length: 14
CDR3 protein: CASSGGVYREKLFF
CDR3 DNA: TGTGCCAGCAGTGGAGGGGTTTATCGGGAAAAACTGTTTTTT

V gene: TRBV7-8
J gene: TRBJ1-1
clone size: once
D gene: -
CDR3 length: 11
CDR3 protein: CASSTGDGAFF
CDR3 DNA: TGTGCCAGCAGTACCGGGGACGGGGCTTTCTTT

V gene: TRBV20-1
J gene: TRBJ1-6
clone size: -
D gene: -
CDR3 length: 17
CDR3 protein: CSARDQTSFGTNSPLHF
CDR3 DNA: TGCAGTGCTAGAGATCAAACGTCGTTCGGAACTAATTCACCCCTCCACTTT

V gene: TRBV20-1
J gene: TRBJ2-3
clone size: -
D gene: TRBD2
CDR3 length: 17
CDR3 protein: CSAKTSGGVHGTDTQYF
CDR3 DNA: TGCAGTGCCAAAACTAGCGGGGGGGTTCATGGCACAGATACGCAGTATTTT

V gene: TRBV15
J gene: TRBJ2-7
clone size: few
D gene: -
CDR3 length: 15
CDR3 protein: CATSREQDASYEQYF
CDR3 DNA: TGTGCCACCAGCAGAGAACAGGACGCATCCTACGAGCAGTACTTC

V gene: TRBV24-1
J gene: TRBJ1-2
clone size: -
D gene: -
CDR3 length: 12
CDR3 protein: CATLSTGGGYTF
CDR3 DNA: TGTGCCACACTTTCCACTGGGGGGGGCTACACCTTC

V gene: TRBV6-2/TRBV6-3
J gene: TRBJ2-7
clone size: -
D gene: TRBD2
CDR3 length: 19
CDR3 protein: CASSYSGLAGGPISYEQYF
CDR3 DNA: TGTGCCAGCAGTTACTCAGGACTAGCGGGAGGGCCTATTAGCTACGAGCAGTACTTC

V gene: TRBV6-4
J gene: TRBJ2-3
clone size: -
D gene: -
CDR3 length: 14
CDR3 protein: CASSPGTAADTQYF
CDR3 DNA: TGTGCCAGCAGTCCCGGGACGGCGGCAGATACGCAGTATTTT

V gene: TRBV27
J gene: TRBJ2-7
clone size: -
D gene: TRBD1
CDR3 length: 13
CDR3 protein: CASSQTGGEEQYF
CDR3 DNA: TGTGCCAGCAGTCAGACAGGGGGCGAAGAGCAGTACTTC

V gene: TRBV6-1
J gene: TRBJ1-2
clone size: -
D gene: -
CDR3 length: 16
CDR3 protein: CASSPPRQSPSEGYTF
CDR3 DNA: TGTGCCAGCAGTCCCCCCCGCCAGTCCCCTTCGGAGGGCTACACCTTC